This T cell receptor (beta chain) was identified during a study of blood T cell repertoires in COVID-19. About the study: Spain, Italy and the United States supplied samples that represented acute and convalescent COVID-19.

Germline V lookup: CDR1 SGHTA, CDR2 FQGNSA. The CDR3 runs to 16 residues. V shed 4 bases, J shed 0 bases, and the junction held 5 bases outside the gene matches. Clones were read by immunoSEQ multiplex PCR, and TCRdb kept only the in-frame ones, dropping some. The sample includes about 68,000 clones, around 90% of them seen just once. The specimen sequenced was peripheral blood. The clonotype originates from a man aged 40-49 years with COVID-19, enrolled during active disease. This chain connects TRBV7-2 to TRBJ2-3; 9 bases line up with TRBD1. For the CDR3, the DNA is TGTGCCAGCAGCTCCCTCGGGACAGGGAGCACAGATACGCAGTATTTT. This encodes CASSSLGTGSTDTQYF.